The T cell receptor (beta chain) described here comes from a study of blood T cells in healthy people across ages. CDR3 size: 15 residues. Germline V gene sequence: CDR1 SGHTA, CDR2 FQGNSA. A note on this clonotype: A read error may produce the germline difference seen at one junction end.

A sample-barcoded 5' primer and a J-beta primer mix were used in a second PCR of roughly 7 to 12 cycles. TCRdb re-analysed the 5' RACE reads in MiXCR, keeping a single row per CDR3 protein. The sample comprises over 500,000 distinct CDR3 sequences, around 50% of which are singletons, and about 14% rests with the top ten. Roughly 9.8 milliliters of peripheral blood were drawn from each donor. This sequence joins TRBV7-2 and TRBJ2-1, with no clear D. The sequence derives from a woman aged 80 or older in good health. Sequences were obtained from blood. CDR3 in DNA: TGTGCCAGCAGCTTAACATCGACGAACTACAGTGAGCAGTTCTTC. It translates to CASSLTSTNYSEQFF. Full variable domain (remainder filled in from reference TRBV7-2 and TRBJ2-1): GAGVSQSPSNKVTEKGKDVELRCDPISGHTALYWYRQSLGQGLEFLIYFQGNSAPDKSGLPSDRFSAERTGGSVSTLTIQRTQQEDSAVYLCASSLTSTNYSEQFFGPGTRLTVL.